The 2 T cell receptor beta chains below all came from one sample that was sequenced in a study of regulatory T cells in long-lasting Graves disease. Sample time point: persistent/refractory GD, antithyroid drugs over 5 years with positive TRAb. Extracted RNA from PBMCs served as the source of the TCR library. CDR3 regions were amplified by Arm-PCR using iRepertoire HTBI primers to build TCR beta libraries. Via MiXCR, TCRdb re-called the multiplex PCR reads, giving one row per CDR3 protein. This table has roughly 470,000 distinct CDR3 sequences, less than 25% appearing once. The sample consisted of peripheral blood mononuclear cells (PBMCs), taken when the disease was refractory, from a patient treated with antithyroid drugs. The receptors here all came from a female donor with Graves disease.

There are many counts of this clonotype. This rearrangement joins TRBV7-3 to TRBJ2-7, with 11 bases lining up with TRBD1. In germline, CDR1 is SGHTA, CDR2 FQGTGA. The length of the CDR3 is 14 residues. The J segment lost 3 bases and the V segment lost 5 bases, leaving 3 bases of the junction unmatched. The CDR3 region is CASSRTGGIYEQYF. Here the CDR3 DNA reads TGTGCCAGCAGCCGGACAGGGGGCATCTACGAGCAGTACTTC.

This clonotype occurred many times. V and J are TRBV6-1 and TRBJ1-3; D might be TRBD1 (6 bases). V was clipped by 4 bases and J by 0 bases, with 10 bases between them. This CDR3 spans 15 amino acids. Germline loops: CDR1 MNHNS, CDR2 SASEGT. The CDR3 nucleotides are TGTGCCAGCAGTGGACAGGCGGACTCTGGAAACACCATATATTTT. Its translation is CASSGQADSGNTIYF.